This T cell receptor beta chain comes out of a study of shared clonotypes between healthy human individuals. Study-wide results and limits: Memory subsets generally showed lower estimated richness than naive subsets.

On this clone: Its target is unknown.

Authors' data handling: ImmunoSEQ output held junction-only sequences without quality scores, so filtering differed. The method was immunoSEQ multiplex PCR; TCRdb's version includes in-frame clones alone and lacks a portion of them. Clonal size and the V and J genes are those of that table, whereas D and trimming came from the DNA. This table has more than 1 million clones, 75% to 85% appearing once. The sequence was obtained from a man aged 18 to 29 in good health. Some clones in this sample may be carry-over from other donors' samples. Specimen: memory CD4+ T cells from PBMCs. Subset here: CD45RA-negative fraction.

The CDR3 sequence: CASSLVDSANTGELFF. The CDR3 DNA reads TGTGCCAGCAGCTTAGTAGACAGTGCGAACACCGGGGAGCTGTTTTTT. The chain links TRBV7-2 to TRBJ2-2; weak D call: TRBD1 (5 bases). This CDR3 is 16 amino acids long. Trimming removed 1 base from V and 0 bases from J, with 9 bases in between. In germline, CDR1 is SGHTA, CDR2 FQGNSA.